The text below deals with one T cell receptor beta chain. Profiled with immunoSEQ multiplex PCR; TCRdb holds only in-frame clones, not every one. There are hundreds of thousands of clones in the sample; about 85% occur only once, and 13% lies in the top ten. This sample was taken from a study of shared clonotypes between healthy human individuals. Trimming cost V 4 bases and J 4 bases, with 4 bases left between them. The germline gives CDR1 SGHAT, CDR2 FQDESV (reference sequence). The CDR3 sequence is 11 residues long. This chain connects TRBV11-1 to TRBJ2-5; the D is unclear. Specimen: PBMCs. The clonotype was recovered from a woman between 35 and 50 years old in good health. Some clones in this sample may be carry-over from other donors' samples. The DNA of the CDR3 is TGTGCCAGCAGCTACGGAGAGACCCAGTACTTC. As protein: CASSYGETQYF.